The rows below give T cell receptor beta chains drawn from one sample of a study of blood T cell repertoires in COVID-19. Using immunoSEQ multiplex PCR, the repertoire was profiled, and TCRdb retains in-frame clones only, with some absent. The data contain around 70,000 clones, roughly 76% of them singletons. Material: peripheral blood. The receptors originated from a woman in her 70s with acute or convalescent COVID-19. CDR3s include the opening cysteine and the closing phenylalanine or tryptophan. Each record gives: D gene, clone size, V gene, J gene, CDR3 DNA, CDR3 protein. The D gene is left open where the match is weak. Clone sizes are given selectively: once, few, many, or a class where the clone is expanded.

D gene: NA
clone size: NA
V gene: TRBV29-1
J gene: TRBJ2-2
CDR3 DNA: TGCAGCGTTGGGTCCCCGGGGACCGGGGAGCTGTTTTTT
CDR3 protein: CSVGSPGTGELFF

D gene: TRBD2
clone size: NA
V gene: TRBV7-2
J gene: TRBJ2-1
CDR3 DNA: TGTGCCAGCAGCTTAGGCGGGAGGGTAGACAATGAGCAGTTCTTC
CDR3 protein: CASSLGGRVDNEQFF

D gene: NA
clone size: NA
V gene: TRBV5-1
J gene: TRBJ2-1
CDR3 DNA: TGCGCCAGCAGCTTGGCCGGACAGTACTCCTACAATGAGCAGTTCTTC
CDR3 protein: CASSLAGQYSYNEQFF

D gene: TRBD2
clone size: NA
V gene: TRBV28
J gene: TRBJ2-7
CDR3 DNA: TGTGCCAGCAGTGTCGGACTAGCGGGAACCTACGAGCAGTACTTC
CDR3 protein: CASSVGLAGTYEQYF

D gene: NA
clone size: NA
V gene: TRBV14
J gene: TRBJ1-1
CDR3 DNA: TGTGCCAGCTCCCCACAAATGAACACTGAAGCTTTCTTT
CDR3 protein: CASSPQMNTEAFF

D gene: NA
clone size: NA
V gene: TRBV7-9
J gene: TRBJ2-1
CDR3 DNA: TGTGCCAGCAACCGGGCCGGGGGTGTGGTTGGTGAGCAGTTCTTC
CDR3 protein: CASNRAGGVVGEQFF

D gene: NA
clone size: NA
V gene: TRBV5-4
J gene: TRBJ2-2
CDR3 DNA: TGTGCCAGCAGCTCCCGAGGGGGAGGGCCGACCGGGGAGCTGTTTTTT
CDR3 protein: CASSSRGGGPTGELFF

D gene: TRBD2
clone size: NA
V gene: TRBV9
J gene: TRBJ2-2
CDR3 DNA: TGTGCCAGCAGCGTAAAACTAGCGGGGGCCGCGAACACCGGGGAGCTGTTTTTT
CDR3 protein: CASSVKLAGAANTGELFF

D gene: NA
clone size: NA
V gene: TRBV5-1
J gene: TRBJ2-2
CDR3 DNA: TGCGCCAGCAGCCCCGGGGGCACCGGGGAGCTGTTTTTT
CDR3 protein: CASSPGGTGELFF

D gene: TRBD1
clone size: NA
V gene: TRBV7-2
J gene: TRBJ1-5
CDR3 DNA: TGTGCCAGCAGCTTAGTCACAGGGGGCAATCAGCCCCAGCATTTT
CDR3 protein: CASSLVTGGNQPQHF

D gene: TRBD2
clone size: NA
V gene: TRBV9
J gene: TRBJ2-2
CDR3 DNA: TGTGCCAGCAGCGTAGGGCTAGCGGGTTGGACCGGGGAGCTGTTTTTT
CDR3 protein: CASSVGLAGWTGELFF

D gene: NA
clone size: NA
V gene: TRBV3-1/TRBV3-2
J gene: TRBJ1-1
CDR3 DNA: TGTGCCAGCAGCCAACGGTCCGACAGAACTGAAGCTTTCTTT
CDR3 protein: CASSQRSDRTEAFF

D gene: NA
clone size: NA
V gene: TRBV28
J gene: TRBJ1-1
CDR3 DNA: TGTGCCAGTCGGGACTGGGTCACTGAAGCTTTCTTT
CDR3 protein: CASRDWVTEAFF

D gene: TRBD1
clone size: NA
V gene: TRBV2
J gene: TRBJ2-3
CDR3 DNA: TGTGCCAGTAGACGACAGGGGCCCTCAGAGGTGACGCAGTATTTT
CDR3 protein: CASRRQGPSEVTQYF

D gene: TRBD2
clone size: NA
V gene: TRBV7-2
J gene: TRBJ2-7
CDR3 DNA: TGTGCCAGCAGCTTAGTCGGGACTAGCGCATCCTACGAGCAGTACTTC
CDR3 protein: CASSLVGTSASYEQYF

D gene: TRBD2
clone size: NA
V gene: TRBV7-7
J gene: TRBJ2-2
CDR3 DNA: TGTGCTAGCAGCCCCCGTGTAGCGGGCTTAAACACCGGGGAGCTGTTTTTT
CDR3 protein: CASSPRVAGLNTGELFF

D gene: NA
clone size: NA
V gene: TRBV7-3
J gene: TRBJ2-2
CDR3 DNA: TGTGCCAGCAGCTTAAGAGGCGGAGGACAGACCACCGGGGAGCTGTTTTTT
CDR3 protein: CASSLRGGGQTTGELFF

D gene: TRBD2
clone size: NA
V gene: TRBV7-9
J gene: TRBJ2-7
CDR3 DNA: TGTGCCAGCAGCGAAAGGGCTAGCGGGAGATACGAGCAGTACTTC
CDR3 protein: CASSERASGRYEQYF

D gene: TRBD1
clone size: NA
V gene: TRBV9
J gene: TRBJ1-3
CDR3 DNA: TGTGCCAGCAGCCACCAGGGGGCTAACGGAAACACCATATATTTT
CDR3 protein: CASSHQGANGNTIYF

D gene: NA
clone size: few
V gene: TRBV5-1
J gene: TRBJ2-4
CDR3 DNA: TGCGCCAGCAGTGACTTGCATCAAAACATTCAGTACTTC
CDR3 protein: CASSDLHQNIQYF

D gene: NA
clone size: NA
V gene: TRBV18
J gene: TRBJ2-4
CDR3 DNA: TGTGCCAGCCACCTAGACCTAGCCAAAAACATTCAGTACTTC
CDR3 protein: CASHLDLAKNIQYF

D gene: TRBD2
clone size: NA
V gene: TRBV5-1
J gene: TRBJ2-1
CDR3 DNA: TGCGCCAGCAGCTTCTACCTAGCGGGGGGGTACAATGAGCAGTTCTTC
CDR3 protein: CASSFYLAGGYNEQFF

D gene: TRBD1
clone size: NA
V gene: TRBV5-6
J gene: TRBJ1-2
CDR3 DNA: TGTGCCAGCAGCTGGGTGCAGGGGGCGGACTATGGCTACACCTTC
CDR3 protein: CASSWVQGADYGYTF

D gene: NA
clone size: NA
V gene: TRBV19
J gene: TRBJ1-3
CDR3 DNA: TGTGCCAGTAGTACCCACTTTCGCATCTCTGGAAACACCATATATTTT
CDR3 protein: CASSTHFRISGNTIYF

D gene: NA
clone size: NA
V gene: TRBV5-1
J gene: TRBJ1-2
CDR3 DNA: TGCGCCAGCAGCTTGGCTCGGAACTATGGCTACACCTTC
CDR3 protein: CASSLARNYGYTF

D gene: TRBD2
clone size: NA
V gene: TRBV3-1/TRBV3-2
J gene: TRBJ2-1
CDR3 DNA: TGTGCCAGCAGCCAACTATTTTCCTGGACTAGCGGCAATGAGCAGTTCTTC
CDR3 protein: CASSQLFSWTSGNEQFF

D gene: NA
clone size: NA
V gene: TRBV20-1
J gene: TRBJ2-1
CDR3 DNA: TGCAGTGCTAATGACGCCTATCTTGAGCAGTTCTTC
CDR3 protein: CSANDAYLEQFF

D gene: NA
clone size: NA
V gene: TRBV3-1/TRBV3-2
J gene: TRBJ1-3
CDR3 DNA: TGTGCCAGCAGCCTTGGGGCCCCGTTGGGCTCTGGAAACACCATATATTTT
CDR3 protein: CASSLGAPLGSGNTIYF

D gene: TRBD1
clone size: NA
V gene: TRBV10-3
J gene: TRBJ2-2
CDR3 DNA: TGTGCCAATGACAGGGGAACCGGGGAGCTGTTTTTT
CDR3 protein: CANDRGTGELFF

D gene: NA
clone size: few
V gene: TRBV2
J gene: TRBJ2-7
CDR3 DNA: TGTGCCAGCAGTCCGCGGCCGCGGCAGTACTTC
CDR3 protein: CASSPRPRQYF

D gene: TRBD2
clone size: NA
V gene: TRBV7-4
J gene: TRBJ2-7
CDR3 DNA: TGTGCCAGCAGGATATTCGGGACTAGCGGGACCTACGAGCAGTACTTC
CDR3 protein: CASRIFGTSGTYEQYF

D gene: NA
clone size: few
V gene: TRBV7-8
J gene: TRBJ2-1
CDR3 DNA: TGTGCCAGCAGCCCTCAGGGATACAATGAGCAGTTCTTC
CDR3 protein: CASSPQGYNEQFF

D gene: TRBD1
clone size: NA
V gene: TRBV6-5
J gene: TRBJ1-6
CDR3 DNA: TGTGCCAGCAGGCAGGGACAGGGTTTTAGTTCACCCCTCCACTTT
CDR3 protein: CASRQGQGFSSPLHF

D gene: NA
clone size: few
V gene: TRBV29-1
J gene: TRBJ1-1
CDR3 DNA: TGCAGCTCCCGACGGCGAGGCACTGAAGCTTTCTTT
CDR3 protein: CSSRRRGTEAFF

D gene: TRBD2
clone size: NA
V gene: TRBV6-5
J gene: TRBJ2-3
CDR3 DNA: TGTGCCAGCAGTCTGGGACTAGTGGGCACAGATACGCAGTATTTT
CDR3 protein: CASSLGLVGTDTQYF

D gene: NA
clone size: NA
V gene: TRBV7-2
J gene: TRBJ1-1
CDR3 DNA: TGTGCCAGCAGCTTAGCGTCGGTTACTGAAGCTTTCTTT
CDR3 protein: CASSLASVTEAFF

D gene: TRBD1
clone size: NA
V gene: TRBV9
J gene: TRBJ1-6
CDR3 DNA: TGTGCCAGCAGCCCACAGGGGGAGATTTCACCCCTCCACTTT
CDR3 protein: CASSPQGEISPLHF

D gene: NA
clone size: NA
V gene: TRBV9
J gene: TRBJ2-1
CDR3 DNA: TGTGCCAGCAGCGGGCACGTTTACAATGAGCAGTTCTTC
CDR3 protein: CASSGHVYNEQFF

D gene: NA
clone size: NA
V gene: TRBV1
J gene: TRBJ2-1
CDR3 DNA: TGCACCAGCAGCCTCCGGGACAGGGGGTCCGATGAGCAGTTCTTC
CDR3 protein: CTSSLRDRGSDEQFF

D gene: NA
clone size: once
V gene: TRBV5-1
J gene: TRBJ1-1
CDR3 DNA: TGCGCCAGCACTCGGGATACCGGGGGTGAAGCTTTCTTT
CDR3 protein: CASTRDTGGEAFF

D gene: NA
clone size: few
V gene: TRBV21-1
J gene: TRBJ2-7
CDR3 DNA: TGTGCCAGCAGCAAAAGCTCCCCGGGAGCCTACGAGCAGTACTTC
CDR3 protein: CASSKSSPGAYEQYF

D gene: TRBD1
clone size: NA
V gene: TRBV3-1/TRBV3-2
J gene: TRBJ1-4
CDR3 DNA: TGTGCCAGCAGCCTCCCACAGGGGGAGAGTGAAAAACTGTTTTTT
CDR3 protein: CASSLPQGESEKLFF

D gene: NA
clone size: NA
V gene: TRBV6-5
J gene: TRBJ2-3
CDR3 DNA: TGTGCCAGCAGGGCCGGACTTCCGCGCACAGATACGCAGTATTTT
CDR3 protein: CASRAGLPRTDTQYF

D gene: NA
clone size: NA
V gene: TRBV14
J gene: TRBJ2-1
CDR3 DNA: TGTGCCAGCAGCCAACTCGGGTCGGGGTACAATGAGCAGTTCTTC
CDR3 protein: CASSQLGSGYNEQFF

D gene: NA
clone size: NA
V gene: TRBV5-8
J gene: TRBJ2-5
CDR3 DNA: TGTGCCAGCAGCGCCGGTCGAGGGTACCAAGAGACCCAGTACTTC
CDR3 protein: CASSAGRGYQETQYF

D gene: NA
clone size: NA
V gene: TRBV5-4
J gene: TRBJ2-7
CDR3 DNA: TGTGCCAGCAGCACAGGGACCCGATCCTACGAGCAGTACTTC
CDR3 protein: CASSTGTRSYEQYF

D gene: NA
clone size: NA
V gene: TRBV9
J gene: TRBJ2-3
CDR3 DNA: TGTGCCAGCAGCCCAGAGCAGGGATCAACCAGCACAGATACGCAGTATTTT
CDR3 protein: CASSPEQGSTSTDTQYF

D gene: TRBD1
clone size: NA
V gene: TRBV11-2
J gene: TRBJ2-5
CDR3 DNA: TGTGCCAGCAGCTCCTGGACAGGGGTTAGAGAGACCCAGTACTTC
CDR3 protein: CASSSWTGVRETQYF

D gene: NA
clone size: once
V gene: TRBV5-1
J gene: TRBJ1-4
CDR3 DNA: TGCGCCAGCAGGCCGGCCGGGACTCAAAATGAAAAACTGTTTTTT
CDR3 protein: CASRPAGTQNEKLFF

D gene: TRBD2
clone size: NA
V gene: TRBV4-2
J gene: TRBJ2-1
CDR3 DNA: TGTGCCAGCAGCCAAAGACTAGCGGGGGGGGTTGAGCAGTTCTTC
CDR3 protein: CASSQRLAGGVEQFF

D gene: NA
clone size: NA
V gene: TRBV6-5
J gene: TRBJ1-3
CDR3 DNA: TGTGCCAGCAGTTCCGGACAGACCCTAGGAAACACCATATATTTT
CDR3 protein: CASSSGQTLGNTIYF

D gene: NA
clone size: NA
V gene: TRBV7-2
J gene: TRBJ2-5
CDR3 DNA: TGTGCCAGCAGCTTATGGGCTGGAGAGACCCAGTACTTC
CDR3 protein: CASSLWAGETQYF